Listed here are 23 T cell receptor beta chains from one sample, sequenced in a study of blood T cells in healthy people across ages. A sample-barcoded 5' primer and a J-beta primer mix were used in a second PCR of about 7 to 12 cycles. TCRdb independently ran MiXCR on the 5' RACE reads; one entry per CDR3 protein. The sample lists about 670,000 distinct CDR3 sequences, around 41% occurring once. Sequenced sample: blood. These receptors originate from a man at least 80 years old in good health.

This clonotype has a handful of counts. This rearrangement joins TRBV6-5 to TRBJ2-1, with 9 bases aligning to TRBD1. There are 15 residues in the CDR3. CDR1 MNHEY and CDR2 SVGAGI come from the germline V gene. With V trimmed by 5 bases and J by 7 bases, 9 bases remained unmatched. The CDR3 here is CASSENRGLKNEQFF. The CDR3 nucleotides are TGTGCCAGCAGTGAGAACAGGGGGCTCAAGAATGAGCAGTTCTTC.

This sequence joins TRBV3-1 and TRBJ2-3, with TRBD1 matching 8 bases. Germline V gene data show CDR1 as LGHDT and CDR2 as YNNKEL (reference sequence). The CDR3 extends over 15 amino acids. Trimming cost V 4 bases and J 0 bases; bases outside gene matches: 3. The CDR3 sequence: CASSRTGISTDTQYF. In nucleotides, the CDR3 is TGTGCCAGCAGCCGGACAGGGATTAGCACAGATACGCAGTATTTT.

In its sample, this clonotype was seen a few times. The chain uses TRBV6-2 or TRBV6-3 and TRBJ1-6, with 9 bases identical to TRBD1. The CDR3 loop spans 13 amino acids. CDR1 and CDR2 (germline): MNHEY, SVGEGT. Trimming at V came to 8 bases and at J to 10 bases, leaving 6 bases not matched to a gene. The DNA of the CDR3 is TGTGCCAGCGTCGGGACAGGGCGCTCACCCCTCCACTTT. Amino acids: CASVGTGRSPLHF.

This clonotype was seen a few times. The chain is built from TRBV12-3 or TRBV12-4 and TRBJ2-2; 9 positions match TRBD1. This CDR3 has 16 amino acids. The V and J ends lost 5 bases and 1 base, in that order; junction bases with no gene match: 5. The chain's CDR3 is CASSPRTGVNTGELFF. The CDR3 DNA follows: TGTGCCAGCAGTCCCCGGACAGGGGTGAACACCGGGGAGCTGTTTTTT.

The chain couples TRBV4-2 to TRBJ2-3; D gene ambiguous. The V gene's germline CDR1 is LGHNA and CDR2 YNFKEQ. Trimming removed 4 bases from V and 0 bases from J, with 8 bases in between. The CDR3 extends over 14 amino acids. The CDR3 bases are TGTGCCAGCAGCCCTGCCGGTAGCACAGATACGCAGTATTTT. This sequence encodes CASSPAGSTDTQYF.

This clonotype was counted ten times or more. V and J are TRBV7-8 and TRBJ2-2; D unclear. Trimming cost V 6 bases and J 4 bases, with 9 bases left between them. This CDR3 region has 13 residues. From germline, CDR1 is SGHVS and CDR2 FQNEAQ. The CDR3 nucleotides are TGTGCCAGCAGGGATGGCAGCACCGGGGAGCTGTTTTTT. Translated, it gives CASRDGSTGELFF.

V usage is TRBV10-3 and J usage is TRBJ1-1; D not certain. Germline V CDR1 and CDR2: ENHRY, SYGVKD. The V end was cut by 3 bases, the J end by 1 base, with 12 bases between. The CDR3 is made up of 15 amino acids. The CDR3 region is CAISDPADGNTEAFF. CDR3 DNA sequence: TGTGCCATCAGTGATCCGGCGGACGGGAACACTGAAGCTTTCTTT.

The gene calls are TRBV7-8 and TRBJ2-2, with D perhaps TRBD2 (5 bases). Trimming cost V 1 base and J 3 bases, with 15 bases left between them. The CDR3 runs to 17 residues. Germline V gives CDR1 SGHVS, CDR2 FQNEAQ. CDR3 nucleotide sequence: TGTGCCAGCAGCTTAGGCGTTATGAGGGAATACACCGGGGAGCTGTTTTTT. Protein product: CASSLGVMREYTGELFF.

This clonotype was recorded a few times. This chain's CDR3 is CASSLGTGLVVNEQFF. The DNA for the CDR3 is TGTGCCAGCAGCTTAGGGACAGGGTTAGTAGTCAATGAGCAGTTCTTC. This chain links TRBV7-9 with TRBJ2-1; 8 bases line up with TRBD1. Germline V gene sequence: CDR1 SEHNR, CDR2 FQNEAQ (reference sequence). After removal of 1 base from V and 6 bases from J, the junction contained 8 bases not matched to a gene. CDR3 length equals 16 residues.

The chain couples TRBV29-1 to TRBJ2-7; TRBD1 agrees at 7 bases. Germline V lookup: CDR1 SQVTM, CDR2 ANQGSEA. J lost 2 bases, V lost 4 bases, and 2 bases had no gene match. This CDR3 region has 12 residues. CDR3 protein: CSVGDRPYEQYF. In nucleotides, the CDR3 is TGCAGCGTTGGGGACAGACCCTACGAGCAGTACTTC.

The chain employs TRBV28 and TRBJ2-1, with 7 bases that match TRBD1. The closer fit of TRBJ2-7 to the DNA end suggests the J call may be wrong. The CDR3 is made up of 14 amino acids. Germline assignment: CDR1 MDHEN and CDR2 SYDVKM. The CDR3 nucleotides are TGTGCCACCGCCTTAATGGACAGGAGGTACGAGCAGTACTTC. Protein sequence: CATALMDRRYEQYF.

In its sample, this clonotype was seen a few times. V is TRBV27 and J is TRBJ1-2; TRBD1 might be the D (6 bases). CDR1 is MNHEY and CDR2 is SMNVEV in the germline V gene (reference sequence). V lost 2 bases, J lost 6 bases, and 13 bases lay in between. The CDR3 spans 14 residues. The CDR3, as DNA: TGTGCCAGCAGTTTACCCAGACAGGTTAATGGCTACACCTTC. Translation: CASSLPRQVNGYTF.

The chain uses TRBV7-2 and TRBJ2-3, with D uncertain. The CDR3 extends over 13 amino acids. V was clipped by 0 bases and J by 6 bases, with 7 bases between them. Looked up from germline, CDR1 is SGHTA and CDR2 is FQGNSA. The CDR3 is CASSLAVVDTQYF. The CDR3 bases are TGTGCCAGCAGCTTAGCGGTTGTGGATACGCAGTATTTT.

The rearrangement uses TRBV7-2 and TRBJ2-2; 7 nucleotides agree with TRBD1. Germline loops: CDR1 SGHTA, CDR2 FQGNSA. There are 13 residues in the CDR3. The J segment lost 3 bases and the V segment lost 11 bases, leaving 6 bases of the junction unmatched. CDR3 sequence reads: CAGRTGDTGELFF. The CDR3 DNA is TGTGCCGGACGGACAGGTGACACCGGGGAGCTGTTTTTT.

J is TRBJ1-2 and V is TRBV6-1; D unclear. The CDR3 covers 14 residues. Between the trimmed V and J ends, which lost 2 bases and 0 bases, there was a span of 7 bases. Germline V lookup: CDR1 MNHNS, CDR2 SASEGT. The CDR3 DNA reads TGTGCCAGCAGTGAATACCGAGCTAACTATGGCTACACCTTC. Translating it yields CASSEYRANYGYTF.

This chain connects TRBV28 to TRBJ2-1; TRBD2 matches at 9 bases. This CDR3 comprises 15 residues. J lost 6 bases, V lost 6 bases, and 9 bases had no gene match. CDR1 and CDR2 (germline): MDHEN, SYDVKM. CDR3 region: CASRSLAGVGNEQFF. The CDR3 DNA sequence: TGTGCCAGCAGGTCATTAGCGGGAGTGGGCAATGAGCAGTTCTTC.

The chain joins TRBV6-1 to TRBJ2-1; weak D call: TRBD2 (6 bases). The CDR3 has 15 amino acids. The ends were cut back, 5 bases at V and 7 bases at J, with 18 bases in the middle. Germline values: CDR1 MNHNS, CDR2 SASEGT. The CDR3 DNA sequence: TGTGCCAGCAGTTTCGGGACTCGCGGCTATAATGAGCAGTTCTTC. Translating it yields CASSFGTRGYNEQFF.

The chain combines TRBV19 with TRBJ2-3; tentatively, D is TRBD1 or TRBD2 (6 bases each). V lost 8 bases to trimming and J lost 2 bases, with 14 bases between them. The CDR3 consists of 14 residues. The V gene's germline CDR1 is LNHDA and CDR2 SQIVND (reference sequence). CDR3 coding DNA: TGTGCCAGTTCCCAGGGGACTTTCACAGATACGCAGTATTTT. Protein product: CASSQGTFTDTQYF.

Ten or more counts support this clonotype. V usage is TRBV24-1 and J usage is TRBJ1-6; TRBD1 matches at 8 bases. Trimming took 7 bases from V and 8 from J; bases not matched to a gene: 6. The CDR3 length is 14 residues. The germline gives CDR1 KGHDR, CDR2 SFDVKD. In DNA form, the CDR3 reads TGTGCCACCAGCGACGACAGGGGCGATTCACCCCTCCACTTT. Residues: CATSDDRGDSPLHF.

This clonotype showed up just a few times. The chain joins TRBV6-2 or TRBV6-3 to TRBJ1-1, with D hard to call. CDR3 size: 15 residues. Trimming left V 7 bases short and J 1 base short, with 16 bases between. Germline CDR1 and CDR2: MNHEY and SVGEGT. CDR3 in amino acids: CASTPVGRQNTEAFF. The CDR3 nucleotides are TGTGCCAGCACCCCCGTCGGACGGCAGAACACTGAAGCTTTCTTT.

This clonotype showed up many times. This chain links TRBV20-1 with TRBJ1-5; 9 bases align to TRBD1. The CDR3 is made up of 16 amino acids. V shed 6 bases and J 6 bases; nucleotides not matched to a gene: 15. The germline gives CDR1 DFQATT, CDR2 SNEGSKA (reference sequence). The CDR3: CSAASGTGSLVQPQHF. The CDR3 DNA sequence: TGCAGTGCCGCATCCGGGACAGGGAGTTTAGTTCAGCCCCAGCATTTT.

The V call is TRBV7-2, the J call TRBJ2-5, with D possibly matching TRBD1 (6 bases). Between the trimmed V and J ends, which lost 2 bases and 13 bases, there was a span of 11 bases. The CDR3 has 11 residues. Germline assignment: CDR1 SGHTA and CDR2 FQGNSA. In DNA, the CDR3 is TGTGCCAGCAGCTTATCAACAGGGTGGTACTTC. Encoded protein: CASSLSTGWYF.

With respect to this clonotype: A read error may be the cause here, since a much bigger clone is one base away. The gene calls are TRBV4-1 and TRBJ2-1, with D possibly being TRBD1 (5 bases). Germline CDR1 reads MGHRA; CDR2 reads YSYEKL. Trimming left V 4 bases short and J 9 bases short, with 19 bases between. The CDR3 consists of 15 residues. The CDR3 spells CASSLQAGLRGEQFF. The CDR3, as DNA: TGCGCCAGCAGCCTCCAGGCAGGGTTGCGTGGTGAGCAGTTCTTC.